This T cell receptor (beta chain) was captured in a study of shared clonotypes between healthy human individuals. Study-wide results and caveats: There were few donors, and this limited the genetic and exposure-history diversity represented.

Measured with immunoSEQ multiplex PCR; TCRdb has only the in-frame clones, and not every one. The sample shows approximately 720,000 clones, roughly nine tenths of them seen only once. CDR1 is SGHTA, CDR2 FQGNSA, per germline. The CDR3 runs to 14 residues. The V gene end was trimmed by 3 bases and the J gene end by 0 bases; junction bases not matched to a gene: 1. Terminally differentiated effector memory CD45RA+ cells were left out of the naive CD8 fraction, which was CD45RO-negative and positively selected for CCR7. Worth noting for this clone: Antigen specificity is unknown. In the same sample, other DNA sequences code for this CDR3.

The TCR was taken from a man aged 25 to 40 in good health. Sequenced sample: naive CD8+ T cells sorted from blood. V is TRBV7-2 and J is TRBJ2-7; TRBD2 aligns across 8 bases. The CDR3 is CASSFGGGSYEQYF. CDR3 sequence (DNA): TGTGCCAGCAGCTTCGGGGGGGGCTCCTACGAGCAGTACTTC.